Following are 11 T cell receptor beta chains from one sample sequenced in a study of blood T cell repertoires in COVID-19. Method: immunoSEQ multiplex PCR; TCRdb's copy keeps in-frame clones and lacks some. The sample consists of under 85,000 clones, around 83% of them appearing once. The sequenced sample was peripheral blood. These TCRs come from an older man with acute or convalescent COVID-19.

The J gene is TRBJ2-7, the V gene TRBV6-1, with D possibly being TRBD1 (5 bases). The V gene lost 2 bases and the J gene lost 3 bases, with 11 bases spanning the gap. CDR1 MNHNS and CDR2 SASEGT come from the germline V gene. The length of the CDR3 is 14 residues. CDR3 sequence reads: CASSESYRIYEQYF. In DNA form, the CDR3 reads TGTGCCAGCAGTGAATCTTACAGGATCTACGAGCAGTACTTC.

The genes are TRBV5-4 and TRBJ2-3; 14 nucleotides line up with TRBD2. The ends lost 4 bases at V and 4 bases at J; junction bases unmatched: 5. The germline CDR1 and CDR2 sequences are SGHNT and YYREEE (reference sequence). The CDR3 length is 16 residues. CDR3 residues: CASSPGLAGGPDTQYF. The CDR3 nucleotides are TGTGCCAGCAGCCCAGGACTAGCGGGGGGCCCAGATACGCAGTATTTT.

The rearrangement joins TRBV19 to TRBJ2-1; TRBD2 matches 9 bases. The CDR3 covers 14 residues. The trim removed 6 bases at V and 7 bases at J, leaving 7 bases unmatched. Germline loops: CDR1 LNHDA, CDR2 SQIVND (reference sequence). The CDR3 spells CASRTSGGGNEQFF. The CDR3 DNA sequence: TGTGCCAGTAGGACTAGCGGAGGGGGGAATGAGCAGTTCTTC.

The chain carries TRBV28 and TRBJ1-5, with 10 bases matching TRBD1. Germline V gene data show CDR1 as MDHEN and CDR2 as SYDVKM. The CDR3 consists of 15 residues. With V trimmed by 5 bases and J by 5 bases, 6 bases remained unmatched. Here the CDR3 DNA reads TGTGCCAGCAGTAACCCGGGACAGGGGTATCAGCCCCAGCATTTT. Protein product: CASSNPGQGYQPQHF. Full variable domain (missing parts from reference TRBV28 and TRBJ1-5): DVKVTQSSRYLVKRTGEKVFLECVQDMDHENMFWYRQDPGLGLRLIYFSYDVKMKEKGDIPEGYSVSREKKERFSLILESASTNQTSMYLCASSNPGQGYQPQHFGDGTRLSIL.

This chain uses TRBV2 with TRBJ2-2; TRBD2 matches at 7 bases. The CDR3 has 16 amino acids. V lost 1 base to trimming and J lost 2 bases; unmatched junction nucleotides: 4. CDR1 is SNHLY, CDR2 FYNNEI, per germline. CDR3 DNA: TGTGCCAGCAGTGAAGAGGGCGGGGGTAACACCGGGGAGCTGTTTTTT. It encodes CASSEEGGGNTGELFF.

The chain recombines TRBV12-3 or TRBV12-4 with TRBJ2-4; 8 positions agree with TRBD1. V trimming: 6 bases; J trimming: 5 bases; junction bases outside the gene matches: 3. This CDR3 has 13 residues. The CDR3 DNA is TGTGCCAGCAGAACGGGACAGGAAAACATTCAGTACTTC. It codes for CASRTGQENIQYF.

The rearrangement links TRBV5-1 to TRBJ1-2, with TRBD1 matching over 8 bases. Germline V gene lookup returns CDR1 SGHRS and CDR2 YFSETQ. The CDR3 has 15 amino acids. V dropped 9 bases and J dropped 2; count of bases not matched to a gene: 12. The CDR3 protein is CATQFRTGMNYGYTF. CDR3 nucleotide sequence: TGCGCCACCCAATTCCGGACAGGGATGAACTATGGCTACACCTTC.

The V gene is TRBV5-1, the J gene TRBJ2-1, with 10 bases that match TRBD1. CDR3 length: 14 residues. The V and J ends lost 6 bases and 8 bases, in that order; junction bases with no gene match: 8. Germline V gene data show CDR1 as SGHRS and CDR2 as YFSETQ. The chain's CDR3 is CASTGDRGSDEQFF. Here the CDR3 DNA reads TGCGCCAGCACCGGGGACAGGGGTTCGGATGAGCAGTTCTTC.

This clone has just one count. The chain has TRBV18 and TRBJ1-2; possible D gene TRBD1, 6 bases. Germline CDR1 and CDR2: KGHSH and LQKENI. There are 17 residues in the CDR3. V was shortened by 1 base and J by 4 bases, with 19 bases between the two germline ends. The CDR3 nucleotides are TGTGCCAGCTCACCACTTGCCCTTGACGGACAGTCCTATGGCTACACCTTC. Translated, it gives CASSPLALDGQSYGYTF.

The chain combines TRBV6-5 with TRBJ1-1; tentatively, D is TRBD1 (5 bases). The CDR3 runs to 12 residues. Looked up from germline, CDR1 is MNHEY and CDR2 is SVGAGI. Trimming took off 7 bases at V and 1 base at J, with 7 bases between the two ends. In DNA form, the CDR3 reads TGTGCCAGCATGGGGGGGAACACTGAAGCTTTCTTT. Residues: CASMGGNTEAFF.

The rearrangement links TRBV9 to TRBJ2-1; 8 bases match TRBD2. With V trimmed by 0 bases and J by 6 bases, 8 bases remained unmatched. Germline CDR1 and CDR2: SGDLS and YYNGEE. CDR3 size: 16 residues. CDR3 loop: CASSVGGGLGSNEQFF. CDR3 bases: TGTGCCAGCAGCGTAGGAGGGGGACTAGGGTCCAATGAGCAGTTCTTC.